The present T cell receptor beta chain was sequenced within a study of cytomegalovirus exposure and HLA in healthy donors. PCR primers comprised 60 Vbeta and 13 Jbeta primers. Clones were sequenced by immunoSEQ multiplex PCR, and TCRdb holds only the in-frame ones, with some missing. The table shows around 180,000 clones, with about four fifths occurring only once. Study-wide points: In an earlier analysis, most TCR beta V segments were productive about 87% or about 30% of the time.

This clone was found once. Antigen unknown. The junction and the germline gene differ at one end; a read error may be behind it. The sample taken for sequencing was PBMCs. The receptor comes from a man between 18 and 35 years old in good health and CMV-seronegative.

The CDR3 DNA reads as TGTTCCAGCAGCTTCGAGGACAAGTACGAGCAGTACTTC. Its translation: CSSSFEDKYEQYF. The rearrangement uses TRBV7-9 and TRBJ2-7; tentative D call: TRBD1 (5 bases). The CDR3 extends over 13 amino acids. The germline gives CDR1 SEHNR, CDR2 FQNEAQ (reference sequence).